The rows below give T cell receptor beta chains drawn from one sample of a study of CD8+CD57+ T cells in acquired aplastic anemia. MiXCR was run by TCRdb on the reads, yielding one entry per CDR3 protein. The sample has approximately 170,000 distinct CDR3 sequences; around 47% are singletons. Sequenced sample: sorted CD4+, CD8+, or CD8+CD57+ T cells (not recorded which) from PBMCs. These receptors all come from a human donor with aplastic anemia. Each CDR3 is given without its conserved first and last residue. Some rows have no size entry. The others give once, few or many, or a class for an expanded clone.

J gene | clone size | V gene | CDR3 protein
TRBJ2-7 | once | TRBV10-3 | ATGLAGGRAYEQY
TRBJ1-2 | - | TRBV10-3 | AISKPGTGFDYT
TRBJ1-1 | few | TRBV29-1 | SVERPNTEAF
TRBJ2-1 | - | TRBV25-1 | ASSEVGRYAYNEQF
TRBJ1-4 | - | TRBV28 | ASRRMTGTYEKLF
TRBJ1-2 | - | TRBV10-3 | AISELQGATGNT
TRBJ2-6 | many | TRBV2 | ASSEMGLGANVLT
TRBJ2-1 | - | TRBV5-1 | ASSPMDRANGQF
TRBJ2-7 | many | TRBV6-5 | ASSSYSEQY
TRBJ2-6 | - | TRBV4-3 | ASSQEKVAGANVLT
TRBJ1-3 | many | TRBV7-9 | ASSSTGDSGNTIY
TRBJ2-5 | - | TRBV19 | ASSDEGQEETQY
TRBJ2-6 | many | TRBV19 | ASTFGTGANVLT
TRBJ1-1 | - | TRBV2 | ASSYTWENTEAF
TRBJ2-5 | - | TRBV15 | ATSRDTSDRRRRETQY
TRBJ2-5 | many | TRBV20-1 | SARVSTQETQY
TRBJ2-7 | many | TRBV4-2 | ASSQLLGGFEQY
TRBJ2-6 | - | TRBV9 | ASSGNSGANVLT
TRBJ2-6 | many | TRBV6-5 | ASSSSLWAGANVLT
TRBJ1-6 | few | TRBV19 | ASRVNRGYSPLN
TRBJ1-5 | few | TRBV10-3 | AISPGQGNQPQH
TRBJ2-7 | - | TRBV29-1 | SVPGQGSHEQY
TRBJ2-7 | many | TRBV7-6 | ASSEGDEQY
TRBJ1-2 | once | TRBV7-3 | ASSLTGTAGYT
TRBJ1-5 | many | TRBV20-1 | SATDSPGQPQH
TRBJ1-2 | - | TRBV10-3 | AISEFKGNRFGYT
TRBJ2-3 | few | TRBV3-1 | ASSQGIDTQY
TRBJ1-4 | - | TRBV29-1 | SVRRGMDEKLF
TRBJ2-7 | few | TRBV7-6 | ASSLRQGRTYEQY
TRBJ1-1 | many | TRBV4-1 | ASSLSEGFNTEAF
TRBJ1-1 | many | TRBV12-3/TRBV12-4 | ASSFAVNTEAF
TRBJ2-7 | - | TRBV5-6 | ASSLYYEQY
TRBJ1-2 | - | TRBV7-2 | ASSGDGSLSYGYT
TRBJ1-4 | few | TRBV15 | ATLYAEKLF
TRBJ1-1 | many | TRBV5-1 | ASSSVTGVGTEAF
TRBJ2-5 | few | TRBV9 | ASSGGQNQETQY
TRBJ1-2 | once | TRBV24-1 | ATSDTGRGSGYT
TRBJ1-1 | - | TRBV10-3 | AISDSGRDTEAF
TRBJ2-1 | - | TRBV6-2/TRBV6-3 | ASSYSSSGGYNEQF
TRBJ1-3 | few | TRBV20-1 | SAAQGAGNTIY
TRBJ2-6 | - | TRBV25-1 | ASTTWKGANVLT